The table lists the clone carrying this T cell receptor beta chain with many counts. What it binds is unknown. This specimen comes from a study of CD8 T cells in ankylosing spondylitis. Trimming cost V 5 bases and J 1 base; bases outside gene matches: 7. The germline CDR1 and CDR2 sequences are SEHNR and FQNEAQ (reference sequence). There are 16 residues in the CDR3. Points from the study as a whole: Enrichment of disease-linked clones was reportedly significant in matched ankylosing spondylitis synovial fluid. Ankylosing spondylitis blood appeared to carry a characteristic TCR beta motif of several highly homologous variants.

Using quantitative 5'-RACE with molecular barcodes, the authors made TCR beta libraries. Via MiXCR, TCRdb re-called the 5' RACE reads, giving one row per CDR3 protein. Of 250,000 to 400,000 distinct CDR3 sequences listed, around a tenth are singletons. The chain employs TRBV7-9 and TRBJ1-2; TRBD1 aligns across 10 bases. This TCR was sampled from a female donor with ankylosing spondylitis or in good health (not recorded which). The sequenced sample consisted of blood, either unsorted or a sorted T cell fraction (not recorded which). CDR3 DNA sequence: TGTGCCAGCAGCGCGACAGGGGGCAGAGGTAACTATGGCTACACCTTC. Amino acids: CASSATGGRGNYGYTF. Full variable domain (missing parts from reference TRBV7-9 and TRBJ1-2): DTGVSQNPRHKITKRGQNVTFRCDPISEHNRLYWYRQTLGQGPEFLTYFQNEAQLEKSRLLSDRFSAERPKGSFSTLEIQRTEQGDSAMYLCASSATGGRGNYGYTFGSGTRLTVV.